What follows are 18 T cell receptor beta chains derived from one specimen sequenced in a study of control samples from healthy donors and cancer patients. Sequencing used immunoSEQ multiplex PCR; TCRdb keeps in-frame clones, though not all of them. Among some 79,000 clones listed, about 91% were seen once. Input material: blood. The receptor set was obtained from a man aged 50-59 years in good health.

V is TRBV11-3 and J is TRBJ1-6, with a possible D match to TRBD1 (6 bases). V was shortened by 5 bases and J by 7 bases, with 12 bases between the two germline ends. This CDR3 comprises 14 residues. Germline V gene sequence: CDR1 SGHNT, CDR2 YENEEA. The chain's CDR3 is CASSRDTGNSPLHF. CDR3 coding DNA: TGTGCCAGCAGCCGGGACACTGGGAATTCACCCCTCCACTTT. Using reference TRBV11-3 and TRBJ1-6 for the parts outside the CDR3, the full variable domain is EAGVVQSPRYKIIEKKQPVAFWCNPISGHNTLYWYLQNLGQGPELLIRYENEEAVDDSQLPKDRFSAERLKGVDSTLKIQPAELGDSAVYLCASSRDTGNSPLHFGNGTRLTVT.

The chain is built from TRBV27 and TRBJ2-1; TRBD1 agrees at 9 bases. The germline V gene encodes CDR1 MNHEY and CDR2 SMNVEV (reference sequence). With 0 bases clipped from V and 4 bases from J, the junction kept 1 base outside the gene matches. CDR3 length: 15 residues. The CDR3 spells CASSLSGQGYNEQFF. DNA for the CDR3: TGTGCCAGCAGTTTATCGGGACAGGGATACAATGAGCAGTTCTTC.

The rearrangement joins TRBV2 to TRBJ1-1, with 8 nucleotides matching TRBD1. With V trimmed by 4 bases and J by 0 bases, 4 bases remained unmatched. Per the germline V gene, CDR1 is SNHLY and CDR2 is FYNNEI. The CDR3 is 15 amino acids. The DNA for the CDR3 is TGTGCCAGCAGTGCAGGGGGCCCGATGAACACTGAAGCTTTCTTT. Translated: CASSAGGPMNTEAFF. Variable domain in full (rest from reference TRBV2 and TRBJ1-1): EPEVTQTPSHQVTQMGQEVILRCVPISNHLYFYWYRQILGQKVEFLVSFYNNEISEKSEIFDDQFSVERPDGSNFTLKIRSTKLEDSAMYFCASSAGGPMNTEAFFGQGTRLTVV.

This chain joins TRBV19 and TRBJ2-1; TRBD2 is a possible D gene (5 bases). The CDR3 spans 12 residues. Germline loops: CDR1 LNHDA, CDR2 SQIVND (reference sequence). V was trimmed by 6 bases and J by 4 bases, leaving 7 bases between them. The CDR3: CASSRGYNEQFF. For the CDR3, the DNA is TGTGCCAGTAGCCGGGGATACAATGAGCAGTTCTTC.

The chain recombines TRBV7-6 with TRBJ2-7; 11 bases align to TRBD1. The CDR3 consists of 14 residues. Looked up from germline, CDR1 is SGHVS and CDR2 is FNYEAQ. Trimming removed 4 bases from V and 6 bases from J; junction bases left unmatched: 5. The CDR3 loop reads CASSSRTGGGEQYF. The DNA for the CDR3 is TGTGCCAGCAGCTCTCGGACAGGGGGCGGCGAGCAGTACTTC.

The V and J genes are TRBV18 and TRBJ1-1; D ambiguous. The CDR3 sequence is 13 residues long. Germline V gives CDR1 KGHSH, CDR2 LQKENI. The V gene lost 4 bases and the J gene lost 8 bases, with 14 bases spanning the gap. The CDR3 DNA reads as TGTGCCAGCTCACGTGGATTGGACGGCGAAGCTTTCTTT. It codes for CASSRGLDGEAFF.

The chain uses TRBV19 and TRBJ2-5, with 9 bases fitting TRBD1. The germline gives CDR1 LNHDA, CDR2 SQIVND (reference sequence). Trimming removed 5 bases from V and 3 bases from J; junction bases left unmatched: 1. This CDR3 comprises 13 residues. The CDR3 loop reads CASSRQGEETQYF. CDR3 sequence (DNA): TGTGCCAGTAGTCGACAGGGGGAAGAGACCCAGTACTTC.

This sequence joins TRBV4-2 and TRBJ2-2; possibly TRBD2 for D (7 bases). The CDR3 sequence is 18 residues long. V was pared by 0 bases and J by 4 bases, with 18 bases between. The V gene's germline CDR1 is LGHNA and CDR2 YNFKEQ. The CDR3 loop is CASSQDRGGGPSTGELFF. The CDR3 DNA reads TGTGCCAGCAGCCAAGATCGGGGAGGGGGGCCGAGCACCGGGGAGCTGTTTTTT.

The CDR3 coding sequence is TGTGCCAGCAGTAGCTACAGGGTTGGCTACACCTTC. Protein sequence: CASSSYRVGYTF. The J gene is TRBJ1-2, the V gene TRBV6-2 or TRBV6-3; tentatively, D is TRBD1 (6 bases). The CDR3 has 12 amino acids. V lost 5 bases and J lost 7, with 11 bases in between. Germline-derived CDR1 and CDR2 are MNHEY and SVGEGT.

The chain carries TRBV15 and TRBJ2-7; tentative D call: TRBD1 (5 bases). From germline, CDR1 is LNHNV and CDR2 YYDKDF (reference sequence). V was cut by 0 bases and J by 5 bases, with 8 bases left in between. The CDR3 runs 13 residues. Written as DNA, the CDR3 is TGTGCCACCAGCAGAGATGGGGCGGACGAGCAGTACTTC. This encodes CATSRDGADEQYF.

The genes are TRBV27 and TRBJ2-1; 12 positions agree with TRBD2. The junction had 6 bases not matched to a gene; V was cut back by 4 bases and J by 5 bases. The CDR3 covers 16 residues. Germline V lookup: CDR1 MNHEY, CDR2 SMNVEV (reference sequence). The CDR3 loop is CASSSRLAGANNEQFF. Written as DNA, the CDR3 is TGTGCCAGCAGTTCGAGACTAGCGGGGGCAAACAATGAGCAGTTCTTC.

The V and J genes are TRBV2 and TRBJ1-1, with TRBD1 matching over 7 bases. The CDR3 is made up of 17 amino acids. Per germline, CDR1 SNHLY and CDR2 FYNNEI. Trimming cost V 1 base and J 2 bases; bases outside gene matches: 10. The CDR3, as DNA: TGTGCCAGCAGTGAAGACGGTTTCGGGACAGCCAACACTGAAGCTTTCTTT. This codes for CASSEDGFGTANTEAFF.

V usage is TRBV7-2 and J usage is TRBJ2-7; D not resolved. The CDR3 loop spans 16 amino acids. Trimming took 5 bases from V and 2 from J, leaving 19 bases between them. Germline V lookup: CDR1 SGHTA, CDR2 FQGNSA. The CDR3 DNA is TGTGCCAGCAGCCCCAAGAGACCCTACACAGCCTACGAGCAGTACTTC. Its protein is CASSPKRPYTAYEQYF.

This sequence joins TRBV18 and TRBJ2-1; the D is unclear. Germline lookup yields CDR1 KGHSH and CDR2 LQKENI. V dropped 3 bases and J dropped 5 bases, with 14 bases sitting between them. The CDR3 is made up of 15 amino acids. The CDR3 sequence: CASSPTNRPNNEQFF. As DNA, the CDR3 is TGTGCCAGCTCACCGACGAATAGGCCGAACAATGAGCAGTTCTTC. The full variable domain, completed using reference TRBV18 and TRBJ2-1, is NAGVMQNPRHLVRRRGQEARLRCSPMKGHSHVYWYRQLPEEGLKFMVYLQKENIIDESGMPKERFSAEFPKEGPSILRIQQVVRGDSAAYFCASSPTNRPNNEQFFGPGTRLTVL.

V is TRBV2 and J is TRBJ2-5, with TRBD2 as a possible D gene (7 bases). V was shortened by 7 bases and J by 3 bases, with 9 bases between the two germline ends. The V gene's germline CDR1 is SNHLY and CDR2 FYNNEI. This CDR3 is 12 amino acids long. The CDR3 nucleotides are TGTGCCAGCACGGGGGGCAAAGAGACCCAGTACTTC. Translated: CASTGGKETQYF.

The J gene is TRBJ1-2, the V gene TRBV14; D not certain. In germline, CDR1 is SGHDN, CDR2 FVKESK. The CDR3 is made up of 15 amino acids. V was cut by 4 bases and J by 0 bases, with 12 bases left in between. CDR3 amino acids: CASSPTVRANYGYTF. In DNA form, the CDR3 reads TGTGCCAGCAGCCCAACCGTTAGAGCTAACTATGGCTACACCTTC.

V usage is TRBV11-2 and J usage is TRBJ1-4; tentatively, D is TRBD1 (5 bases). Per the germline V gene, CDR1 is SGHAT and CDR2 is FQNNGV. Trimming left V 1 base short and J 8 bases short, with 11 bases between. The CDR3 is 14 residues long. The CDR3 spells CASSLGIGTEKLFF. CDR3 DNA sequence: TGTGCCAGCAGCTTAGGAATAGGGACGGAAAAACTGTTTTTT.

This clone was recorded only once. The rearrangement uses TRBV6-1 and TRBJ2-4, with a possible D match to TRBD2 (7 bases). V was clipped by 2 bases and J by 9 bases, with 8 bases between them. The CDR3 is 12 amino acids. From germline, CDR1 is MNHNS and CDR2 SASEGT. CDR3 loop: CASSERGGIQYF. DNA of the CDR3: TGTGCCAGCAGTGAAAGGGGGGGCATTCAGTACTTC.